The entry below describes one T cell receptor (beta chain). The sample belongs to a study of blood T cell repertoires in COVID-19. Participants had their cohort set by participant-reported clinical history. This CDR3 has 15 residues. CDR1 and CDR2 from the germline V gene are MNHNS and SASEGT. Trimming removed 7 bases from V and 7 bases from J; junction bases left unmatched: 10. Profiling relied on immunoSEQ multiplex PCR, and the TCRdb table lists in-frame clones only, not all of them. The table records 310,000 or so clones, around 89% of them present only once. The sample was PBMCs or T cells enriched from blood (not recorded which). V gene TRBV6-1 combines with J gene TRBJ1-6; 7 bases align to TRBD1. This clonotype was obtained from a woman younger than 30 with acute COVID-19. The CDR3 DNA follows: TGTGCCAGCAATCCCCGGGACAGCAGGAATTCACCCCTCCACTTT. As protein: CASNPRDSRNSPLHF.